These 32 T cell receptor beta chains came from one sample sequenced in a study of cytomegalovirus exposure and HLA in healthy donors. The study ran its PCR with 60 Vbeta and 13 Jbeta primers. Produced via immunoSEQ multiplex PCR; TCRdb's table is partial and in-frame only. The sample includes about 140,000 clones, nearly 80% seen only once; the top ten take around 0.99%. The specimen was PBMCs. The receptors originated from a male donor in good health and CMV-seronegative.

CDR3 DNA sequence: TGTGCCAGCAGCGTAGCAGAAGTTACCGATGAGCAGTTCTTC. This gives the protein CASSVAEVTDEQFF. V gene TRBV9 combines with J gene TRBJ2-1, with D unresolved. The CDR3 contains 14 residues. Trimming took 0 bases from V and 8 from J, leaving 12 bases between them. Germline loops: CDR1 SGDLS, CDR2 YYNGEE.

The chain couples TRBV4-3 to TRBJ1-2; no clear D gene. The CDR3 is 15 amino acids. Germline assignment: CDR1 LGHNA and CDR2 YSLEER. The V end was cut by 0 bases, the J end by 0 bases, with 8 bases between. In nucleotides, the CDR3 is TGCGCCAGCAGCCAAGATCTAGCCGCTAACTATGGCTACACCTTC. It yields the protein CASSQDLAANYGYTF.

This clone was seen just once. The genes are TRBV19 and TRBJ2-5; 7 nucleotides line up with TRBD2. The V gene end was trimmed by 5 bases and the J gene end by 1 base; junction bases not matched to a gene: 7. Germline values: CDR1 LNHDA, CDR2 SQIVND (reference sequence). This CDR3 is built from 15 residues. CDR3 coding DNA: TGTGCCAGTAGTCCACTAGCGCTCCCCCAAGAGACCCAGTACTTC. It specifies CASSPLALPQETQYF.

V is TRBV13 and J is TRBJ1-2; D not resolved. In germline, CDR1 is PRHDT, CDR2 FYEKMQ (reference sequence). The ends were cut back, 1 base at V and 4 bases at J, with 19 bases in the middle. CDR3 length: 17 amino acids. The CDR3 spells CASSLVGRNPEGYGYTF. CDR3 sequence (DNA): TGTGCCAGCAGCTTAGTGGGCCGCAACCCCGAGGGCTATGGCTACACCTTC.

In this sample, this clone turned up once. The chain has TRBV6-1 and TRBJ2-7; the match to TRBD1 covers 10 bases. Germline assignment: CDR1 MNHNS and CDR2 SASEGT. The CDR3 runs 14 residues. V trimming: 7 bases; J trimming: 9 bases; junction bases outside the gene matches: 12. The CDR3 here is CASITGTGARRQYF. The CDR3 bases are TGTGCCAGCATTACCGGGACAGGGGCCCGCCGGCAGTACTTC.

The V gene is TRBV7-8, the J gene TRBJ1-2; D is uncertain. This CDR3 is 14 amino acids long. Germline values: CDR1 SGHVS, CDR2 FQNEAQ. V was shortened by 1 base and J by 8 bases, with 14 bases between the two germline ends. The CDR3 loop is CASSLGRAVNGYTF. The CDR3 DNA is TGTGCCAGCAGCTTAGGGCGGGCAGTGAACGGCTACACCTTC.

The CDR3 DNA sequence: TGTGCCAGCAGTCACCAGGGAGGGAACACTGAAGCTTTCTTT. Amino acids: CASSHQGGNTEAFF. The chain recombines TRBV6-6 with TRBJ1-1, with D possibly matching TRBD1 (5 bases). The V gene's germline CDR1 is MNHNY and CDR2 SVGAGI (reference sequence). The CDR3 is 14 residues long. The V and J ends lost 5 bases and 1 base respectively, with 11 bases between them.

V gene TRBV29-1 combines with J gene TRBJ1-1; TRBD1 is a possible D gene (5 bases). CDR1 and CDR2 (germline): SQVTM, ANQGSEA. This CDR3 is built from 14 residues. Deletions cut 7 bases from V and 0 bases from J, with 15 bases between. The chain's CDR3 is CSDQGGGVNTEAFF. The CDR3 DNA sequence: TGCAGCGACCAAGGTGGGGGGGTGAACACTGAAGCTTTCTTT.

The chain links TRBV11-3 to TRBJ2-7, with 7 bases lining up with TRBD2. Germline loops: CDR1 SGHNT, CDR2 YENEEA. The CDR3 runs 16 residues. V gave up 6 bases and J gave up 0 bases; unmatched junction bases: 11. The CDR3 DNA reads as TGTGCCAGCAGTGCCGGGGGGAGTGTTAGCTCCTACGAGCAGTACTTC. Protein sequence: CASSAGGSVSSYEQYF.

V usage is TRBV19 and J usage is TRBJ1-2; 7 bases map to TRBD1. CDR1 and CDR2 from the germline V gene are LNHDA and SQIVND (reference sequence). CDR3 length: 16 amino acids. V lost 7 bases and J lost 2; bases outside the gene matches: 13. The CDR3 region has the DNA TGTGCCAGTACCCCGGGGAAGGGGGCAAGGAACTATGGCTACACCTTC. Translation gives CASTPGKGARNYGYTF.

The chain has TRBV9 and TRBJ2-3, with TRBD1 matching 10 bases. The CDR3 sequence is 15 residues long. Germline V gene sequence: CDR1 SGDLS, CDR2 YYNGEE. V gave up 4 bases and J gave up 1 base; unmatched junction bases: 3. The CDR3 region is CASSRGQGGTDTQYF. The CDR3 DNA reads TGTGCCAGCAGCCGCGGACAGGGGGGCACAGATACGCAGTATTTT.

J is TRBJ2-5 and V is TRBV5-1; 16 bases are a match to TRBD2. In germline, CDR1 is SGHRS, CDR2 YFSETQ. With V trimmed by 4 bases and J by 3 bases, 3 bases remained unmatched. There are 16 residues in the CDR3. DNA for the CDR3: TGCGCCAGCAGCCCGGGGACTAGCGGGGGGGAAGAGACCCAGTACTTC. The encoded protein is CASSPGTSGGEETQYF.

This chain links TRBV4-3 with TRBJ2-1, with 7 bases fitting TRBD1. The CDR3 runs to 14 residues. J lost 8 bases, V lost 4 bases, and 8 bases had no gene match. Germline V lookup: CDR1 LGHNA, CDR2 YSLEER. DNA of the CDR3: TGCGCCAGCAGCCCGGACAGGTTAAGTGATGAGCAGTTCTTC. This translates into CASSPDRLSDEQFF.

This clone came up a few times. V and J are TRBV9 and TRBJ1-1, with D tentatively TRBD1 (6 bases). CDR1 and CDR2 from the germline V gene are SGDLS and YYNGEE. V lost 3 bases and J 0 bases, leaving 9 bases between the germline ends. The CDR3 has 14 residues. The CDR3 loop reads CASSGQVMNTEAFF. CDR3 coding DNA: TGTGCCAGCAGCGGACAGGTCATGAACACTGAAGCTTTCTTT. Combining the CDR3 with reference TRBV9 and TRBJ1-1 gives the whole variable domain DSGVTQTPKHLITATGQRVTLRCSPRSGDLSVYWYQQSLDQGLQFLIQYYNGEERAKGNILERFSAQQFPDLHSELNLSSLELGDSALYFCASSGQVMNTEAFFGQGTRLTVV.

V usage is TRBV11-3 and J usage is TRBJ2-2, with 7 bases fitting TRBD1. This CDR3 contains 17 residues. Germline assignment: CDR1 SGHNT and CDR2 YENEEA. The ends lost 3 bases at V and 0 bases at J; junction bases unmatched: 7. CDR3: CASSFFTGATNTGELFF. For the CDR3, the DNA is TGTGCCAGCAGCTTCTTCACAGGGGCTACGAACACCGGGGAGCTGTTTTTT.

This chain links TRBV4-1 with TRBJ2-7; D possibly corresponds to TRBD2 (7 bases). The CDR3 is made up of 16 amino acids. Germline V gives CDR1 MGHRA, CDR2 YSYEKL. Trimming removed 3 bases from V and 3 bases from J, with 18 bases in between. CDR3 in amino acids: CASSQDPTGGRYEQYF. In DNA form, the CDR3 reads TGCGCCAGCAGCCAGGACCCGACGGGGGGCCGCTACGAGCAGTACTTC.

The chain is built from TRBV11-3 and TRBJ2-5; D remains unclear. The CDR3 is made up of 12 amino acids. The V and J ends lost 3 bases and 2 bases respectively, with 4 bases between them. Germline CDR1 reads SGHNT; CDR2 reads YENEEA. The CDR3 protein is CASSFLQETQYF. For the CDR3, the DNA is TGTGCCAGCAGCTTTTTACAAGAGACCCAGTACTTC. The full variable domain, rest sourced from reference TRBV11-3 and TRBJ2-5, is EAGVVQSPRYKIIEKKQPVAFWCNPISGHNTLYWYLQNLGQGPELLIRYENEEAVDDSQLPKDRFSAERLKGVDSTLKIQPAELGDSAVYLCASSFLQETQYFGPGTRLLVL.

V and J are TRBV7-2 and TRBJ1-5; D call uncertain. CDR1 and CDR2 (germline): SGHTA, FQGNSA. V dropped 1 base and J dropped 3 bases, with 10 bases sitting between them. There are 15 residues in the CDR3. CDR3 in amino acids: CASSLDAGDNQPQHF. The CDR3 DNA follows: TGTGCCAGCAGCTTAGATGCGGGCGACAATCAGCCCCAGCATTTT.

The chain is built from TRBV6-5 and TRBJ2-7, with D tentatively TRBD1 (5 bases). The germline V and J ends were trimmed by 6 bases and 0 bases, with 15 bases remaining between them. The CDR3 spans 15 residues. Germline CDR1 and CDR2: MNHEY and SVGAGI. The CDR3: CASSSPTGDSYEQYF. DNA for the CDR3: TGTGCCAGCAGCTCCCCTACAGGTGACTCCTACGAGCAGTACTTC.

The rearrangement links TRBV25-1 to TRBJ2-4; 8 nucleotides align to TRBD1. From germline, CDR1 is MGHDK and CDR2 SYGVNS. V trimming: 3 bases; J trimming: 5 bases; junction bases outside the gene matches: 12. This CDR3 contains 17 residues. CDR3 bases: TGTGCCAGCAGTGAGGATGGACAGGGAGGCAGACAAAACATTCAGTACTTC. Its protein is CASSEDGQGGRQNIQYF.

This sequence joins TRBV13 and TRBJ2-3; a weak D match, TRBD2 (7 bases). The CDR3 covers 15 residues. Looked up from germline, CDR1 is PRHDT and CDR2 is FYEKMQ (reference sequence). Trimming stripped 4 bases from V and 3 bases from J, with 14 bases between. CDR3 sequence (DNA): TGTGCCAGCAGCTCTTTTGGGGGGGCTACAGATACGCAGTATTTT. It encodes CASSSFGGATDTQYF.

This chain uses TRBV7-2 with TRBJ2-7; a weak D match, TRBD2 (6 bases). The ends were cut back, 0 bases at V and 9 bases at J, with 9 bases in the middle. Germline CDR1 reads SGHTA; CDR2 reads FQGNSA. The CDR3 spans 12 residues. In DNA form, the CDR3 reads TGTGCCAGCAGCTTAGCGGAGGGCCCGCAGTACTTC. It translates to CASSLAEGPQYF.

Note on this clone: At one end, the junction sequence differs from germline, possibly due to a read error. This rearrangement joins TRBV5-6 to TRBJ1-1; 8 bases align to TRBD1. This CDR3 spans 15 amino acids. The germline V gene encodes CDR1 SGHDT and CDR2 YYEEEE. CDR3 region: CAGSLGQDPNTEAFF. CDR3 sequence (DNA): TGTGCCGGCAGCTTGGGACAGGACCCGAACACTGAAGCTTTCTTT.

CDR3 amino acids: CASSFPTGNTEAFF. The CDR3 DNA reads TGTGCCAGCAGCTTCCCGACAGGGAACACTGAAGCTTTCTTT. The chain carries TRBV5-6 and TRBJ1-1; maybe TRBD1 (6 bases). CDR3 size: 14 residues. Germline V lookup: CDR1 SGHDT, CDR2 YYEEEE. Trimming removed 2 bases from V and 1 base from J, with 9 bases in between.

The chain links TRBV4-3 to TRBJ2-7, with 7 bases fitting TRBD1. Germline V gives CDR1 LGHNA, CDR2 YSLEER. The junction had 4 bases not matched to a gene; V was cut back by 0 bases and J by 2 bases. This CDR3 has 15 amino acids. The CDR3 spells CASSQETGVPYEQYF. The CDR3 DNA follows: TGCGCCAGCAGCCAAGAAACAGGGGTACCCTACGAGCAGTACTTC.

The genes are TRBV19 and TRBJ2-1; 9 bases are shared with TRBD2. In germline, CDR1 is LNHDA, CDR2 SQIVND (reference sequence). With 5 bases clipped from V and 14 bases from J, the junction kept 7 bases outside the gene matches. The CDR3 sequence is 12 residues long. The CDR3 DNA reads TGTGCCAGTAGTGCAGCTAGCGGGGTGGAGTTCTTC. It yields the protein CASSAASGVEFF.

The CDR3 loop reads CASSLAGGGYTEAFF. CDR3 in DNA: TGCGCCAGCAGCTTGGCCGGGGGAGGGTACACTGAAGCTTTCTTT. This sequence joins TRBV5-1 and TRBJ1-1; the D gene is possibly TRBD1 (5 bases). Germline-derived CDR1 and CDR2 are SGHRS and YFSETQ. Trimming stripped 0 bases from V and 3 bases from J, with 12 bases between. CDR3 size: 15 residues.

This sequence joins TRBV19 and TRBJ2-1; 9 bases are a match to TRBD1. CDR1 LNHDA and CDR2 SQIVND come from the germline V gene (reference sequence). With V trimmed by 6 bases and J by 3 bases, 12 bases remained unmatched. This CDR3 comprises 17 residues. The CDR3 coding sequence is TGTGCCAGTAGCAAATGGGACAAGACAGGGGGCTACAATGAGCAGTTCTTC. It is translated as CASSKWDKTGGYNEQFF.

The CDR3: CASSLLAGGSYEQYF. CDR3 nucleotides: TGCGCCAGCAGCTTGCTGGCAGGGGGCTCCTACGAGCAGTACTTC. This chain uses TRBV5-1 with TRBJ2-7; 7 bases align to TRBD1. The CDR3 covers 15 residues. Germline V gene sequence: CDR1 SGHRS, CDR2 YFSETQ. Trimming cost V 1 base and J 0 bases; bases outside gene matches: 4.

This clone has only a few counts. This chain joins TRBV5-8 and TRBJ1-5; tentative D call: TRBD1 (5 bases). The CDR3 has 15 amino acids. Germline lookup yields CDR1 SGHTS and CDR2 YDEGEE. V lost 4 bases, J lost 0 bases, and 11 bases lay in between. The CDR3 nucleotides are TGTGCCAGCAGCGCGGGACGAAATAGCAATCAGCCCCAGCATTTT. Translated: CASSAGRNSNQPQHF.

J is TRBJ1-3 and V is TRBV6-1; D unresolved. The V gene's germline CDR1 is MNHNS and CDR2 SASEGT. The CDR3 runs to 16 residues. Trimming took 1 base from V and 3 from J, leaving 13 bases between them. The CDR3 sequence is CASSEVVPGGGNTIYF. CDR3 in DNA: TGTGCCAGCAGTGAAGTTGTTCCGGGAGGTGGAAACACCATATATTTT.

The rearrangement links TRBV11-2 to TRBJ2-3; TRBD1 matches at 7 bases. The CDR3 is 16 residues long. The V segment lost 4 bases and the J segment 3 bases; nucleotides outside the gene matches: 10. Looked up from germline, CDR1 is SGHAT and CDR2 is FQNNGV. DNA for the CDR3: TGTGCCAGCAGCTCCCCTAGGGGGCTTGGGACAGATACGCAGTATTTT. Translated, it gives CASSSPRGLGTDTQYF.